Sequencing of this TCR beta chain was carried out in a study of long-term antiretroviral therapy in people with HIV. Study results and limitations: No data on ART adherence, viral resistance or therapy changes.

For this clone: No antigen is known for it.

The libraries were made with immunoSEQ v3.0 at survey level. Only in-frame clones appear in the TCRdb table, and some are missing; sequencing was by immunoSEQ multiplex PCR. The table has approximately 22,000 clones, approximately 81% seen once. The CDR3 runs 16 residues. J lost 2 bases, V lost 1 base, and 3 bases had no gene match. The germline V gene has CDR1 SGHNT and CDR2 YYREEE (reference sequence). At least two post-ART and at least one pre-ART PBMC sample were available for each donor. The study used samples holding about 0.85-10 million cryopreserved PBMC before DNA extraction. Sample: unsorted PBMCs, taken 1.9 years after starting antiretroviral therapy. V and J are TRBV5-4 and TRBJ2-3; TRBD2 matches 11 bases. The clonotype originates from a woman aged 50 to 65 with HIV. Here the CDR3 reads CASSLRLAGTTDTQYF. CDR3 DNA: TGTGCCAGCAGCTTGCGACTAGCGGGGACCACAGATACGCAGTATTTT.